A single sample is the source of the 16 T cell receptor beta chains below, sequenced in a study of blood T cell repertoires in COVID-19. The method was immunoSEQ multiplex PCR; TCRdb's version includes in-frame clones alone and lacks a portion of them. This table has 75,000 to 100,000 clones, about 86% appearing once. The sample taken for sequencing was peripheral blood. The receptors originated from a human donor in a cohort sampled during active COVID-19.

The chain recombines TRBV5-6 with TRBJ1-1; 10 bases fit TRBD1. The CDR3 consists of 17 residues. J lost 3 bases, V lost 3 bases, and 11 bases had no gene match. From germline, CDR1 is SGHDT and CDR2 YYEEEE. The CDR3 sequence: CASSSRQGADVDTEAFF. CDR3 nucleotides: TGTGCCAGCAGCTCAAGACAGGGGGCCGATGTTGACACTGAAGCTTTCTTT. The variable domain in full, with the rest retrieved from reference TRBV5-6 and TRBJ1-1, is DAGVTQSPTHLIKTRGQQVTLRCSPKSGHDTVSWYQQALGQGPQFIFQYYEEEERQRGNFPDRFSGHQFPNYSSELNVNALLLGDSALYLCASSSRQGADVDTEAFFGQGTRLTVV.

The V gene is TRBV27, the J gene TRBJ2-2; possibly TRBD2 for D (6 bases). There are 13 residues in the CDR3. Germline V gene data show CDR1 as MNHEY and CDR2 as SMNVEV (reference sequence). V lost 11 bases, J lost 4 bases, and 14 bases lay in between. The DNA of the CDR3 is TGTGCCGCGGGGCAAGCTGGCACCGGGGAGCTGTTTTTT. Residues: CAAGQAGTGELFF.

The chain employs TRBV30 and TRBJ1-2; D is perhaps TRBD1 (5 bases). This CDR3 has 13 residues. V was cut by 4 bases and J by 0 bases, with 9 bases left in between. CDR1 and CDR2 from the germline V gene are GTSNPN and SVGIG (reference sequence). CDR3 coding DNA: TGTGCCTGGAAAGCGGGGGCTAACTATGGCTACACCTTC. Protein: CAWKAGANYGYTF.

The chain has TRBV27 and TRBJ1-5, with D maybe TRBD1 (5 bases). CDR1 and CDR2 from the germline V gene are MNHEY and SMNVEV (reference sequence). Trimming left V 5 bases short and J 6 bases short, with 11 bases between. The CDR3 has 13 amino acids. In DNA, the CDR3 is TGTGCCAGCAGTATCCACAGGAGTCAGCCCCAGCATTTT. It is translated as CASSIHRSQPQHF.

The rearrangement links TRBV3-1 (or the pseudogene TRBV3-2) to TRBJ1-1; D is unclear. The V gene's germline CDR1 is LGHDT and CDR2 YNNKEL (reference sequence). The length of the CDR3 is 14 residues. Between the trimmed V and J ends, which lost 2 bases and 1 base, there was a span of 8 bases. CDR3 in DNA: TGTGCCAGCAGCCAAACAGATCGGAACACTGAAGCTTTCTTT. Translation: CASSQTDRNTEAFF.

There are a few counts of this clone. This sequence joins TRBV11-2 and TRBJ1-1; no clear D. Germline V gene data show CDR1 as SGHAT and CDR2 as FQNNGV. This CDR3 has 12 amino acids. The V and J ends lost 6 bases and 5 bases respectively, with 10 bases between them. CDR3 in amino acids: CASSREGTEAFF. CDR3 bases: TGTGCCAGCAGTCGCGAGGGAACTGAAGCTTTCTTT. The variable domain in full, with the rest retrieved from reference TRBV11-2 and TRBJ1-1, is EAGVAQSPRYKIIEKRQSVAFWCNPISGHATLYWYQQILGQGPKLLIQFQNNGVVDDSQLPKDRFSAERLKGVDSTLKIQPAKLEDSAVYLCASSREGTEAFFGQGTRLTVV.

The chain is built from TRBV10-1 and TRBJ1-2; 7 bases match TRBD1. This CDR3 comprises 12 residues. CDR1 and CDR2 (germline): WNHNN, SYGVQD (reference sequence). With V trimmed by 8 bases and J by 5 bases, 5 bases remained unmatched. CDR3 sequence (DNA): TGCGCCAGCGGACCAGGGGGTTATGGCTACACCTTC. This sequence encodes CASGPGGYGYTF.

On this clone itself: Other DNA sequences in the same sample also yield this CDR3. The V gene is TRBV10-3, the J gene TRBJ1-3; possibly TRBD1 for D (5 bases). Trimming left V 3 bases short and J 4 bases short, with 7 bases between. Germline V gene lookup returns CDR1 ENHRY and CDR2 SYGVKD. The CDR3 is 13 amino acids. DNA of the CDR3: TGTGCCATCAGTGAATCAGGGGGAAACACCATATATTTT. Residues: CAISESGGNTIYF.

This clone was detected only a few times. The rearrangement joins TRBV14 to TRBJ1-6; TRBD1 matches 7 bases. The length of the CDR3 is 15 residues. After removal of 0 bases from V and 7 bases from J, the junction contained 3 bases not matched to a gene. Germline V gene data show CDR1 as SGHDN and CDR2 as FVKESK. The CDR3 sequence: CASSQEQGRNSPLHF. The CDR3 coding sequence is TGTGCCAGCAGCCAAGAACAGGGGCGGAATTCACCCCTCCACTTT.

CDR3 nucleotide sequence: TGTGCCAGCAGTGATACTCCCGGGGGAGCTTTCTTT. Translating it yields CASSDTPGGAFF. The genes are TRBV2 and TRBJ1-1; possible D gene TRBD1, 5 bases. The CDR3 sequence is 12 residues long. The germline CDR1 and CDR2 sequences are SNHLY and FYNNEI. The V end lost 3 bases, the J end lost 10 bases, and 12 bases lay between the germline ends.

The chain uses TRBV18 and TRBJ2-2; 7 bases are a match to TRBD1. J lost 6 bases, V lost 3 bases, and 4 bases had no gene match. In germline, CDR1 is KGHSH, CDR2 LQKENI. There are 14 residues in the CDR3. This CDR3 is CASSPATGPGELFF. Here the CDR3 DNA reads TGTGCCAGCTCACCCGCGACAGGGCCCGGGGAGCTGTTTTTT.

This chain uses TRBV12-3 or TRBV12-4 with TRBJ1-2, with 7 nucleotides matching TRBD1. CDR3 length: 13 amino acids. V lost 8 bases to trimming and J lost 4 bases; unmatched junction nucleotides: 7. The CDR3 DNA follows: TGTGCCAGCTTCAAGGGGGCTTTCTATGGCTACACCTTC. It yields the protein CASFKGAFYGYTF.

The table lists this clone with a count of one. The chain is built from TRBV30 and TRBJ1-6, with D uncertain. Per germline, CDR1 GTSNPN and CDR2 SVGIG (reference sequence). This CDR3 comprises 13 residues. Trimming stripped 2 bases from V and 6 bases from J, with 8 bases between. The CDR3 bases are TGTGCCTGGAGTTGGGGAGCTAATTCACCCCTCCACTTT. Its protein is CAWSWGANSPLHF.

The genes are TRBV29-1 and TRBJ1-2; D is unclear. V was cut by 3 bases and J by 2 bases, with 10 bases left in between. The CDR3 contains 13 residues. The germline CDR1 and CDR2 sequences are SQVTM and ANQGSEA. In DNA form, the CDR3 reads TGCAGCGTTGAGCGCCTCTTAAACTATGGCTACACCTTC. Amino acids: CSVERLLNYGYTF. The entire variable domain, with the rest obtained from reference TRBV29-1 and TRBJ1-2, is as follows: SAVISQKPSRDICQRGTSLTIQCQVDSQVTMMFWYRQQPGQSLTLIATANQGSEATYESGFVIDKFPISRPNLTFSTLTVSNMSPEDSSIYLCSVERLLNYGYTFGSGTRLTVV.

The chain uses TRBV6-6 and TRBJ1-4; D not certain. The CDR3 length is 14 residues. Deletions cut 2 bases from V and 4 bases from J, with 8 bases between. Per the germline V gene, CDR1 is MNHNY and CDR2 is SVGAGI (reference sequence). The CDR3 DNA follows: TGTGCCAGCAGTTACAGTCAGTTTAATGAAAAACTGTTTTTT. Protein: CASSYSQFNEKLFF.

The count of this clone is one. This chain links TRBV28 with TRBJ1-6, with D perhaps TRBD1 (6 bases). From germline, CDR1 is MDHEN and CDR2 SYDVKM. CDR3 length: 15 residues. The ends were cut back, 8 bases at V and 0 bases at J, with 11 bases in the middle. The CDR3 nucleotides read TGTGCCAGCCGTCAGGGGAGCTCCTATAATTCACCCCTCCACTTT. This codes for CASRQGSSYNSPLHF.